The present T cell receptor beta chain was sequenced within a study of blood T cell repertoires in COVID-19. Measured with immunoSEQ multiplex PCR; TCRdb has only the in-frame clones, and not every one. Seen here are 200,000 to 300,000 clones, around 88% observed once, and the top ten hold 5% to 6%. One Seattle source followed patients from active infection through their disease course. Trimming stripped 2 bases from V and 7 bases from J, with 15 bases between. This CDR3 region has 15 residues. Germline V gives CDR1 KGHSH, CDR2 LQKENI. This TCR derives from a woman aged 80 or older with COVID-19, enrolled during active disease. What was sequenced was peripheral blood. The chain employs TRBV18 and TRBJ2-1; D is unresolved. The CDR3 loop reads CASSPYFGSLNEQFF. The CDR3 DNA is TGTGCCAGCTCACCATACTTCGGTAGCCTGAATGAGCAGTTCTTC. The entire variable domain, with the rest obtained from reference TRBV18 and TRBJ2-1, is as follows: NAGVMQNPRHLVRRRGQEARLRCSPMKGHSHVYWYRQLPEEGLKFMVYLQKENIIDESGMPKERFSAEFPKEGPSILRIQQVVRGDSAAYFCASSPYFGSLNEQFFGPGTRLTVL.